These 14 T cell receptor beta chains came from one sample sequenced in a study of T-cell reconstitution after alpha-beta-depleted transplantation in children. The authors prepared the TCRbeta library with unique molecular identifiers. TCRdb fed the PCR reads into MiXCR, producing one record per CDR3 protein. In the table there are some 3,100 distinct CDR3 sequences, 20% to 25% of which are singletons. The material was PBMCs, mostly from graft donor cells, obtained 60 days after TCRalphabeta/CD19-depleted stem cell transplant. Receptors were obtained from a female patient younger than 18 who had a stem cell transplant for acute lymphoblastic leukemia, so the T cells may come from the graft donor.

This clonotype came up once. Germline is not matched at one junction end, which may reflect a read error. The chain links TRBV5-1 to TRBJ2-7, with 8 bases that match TRBD1. Germline lookup yields CDR1 SGHRS and CDR2 YFSETQ. CDR3 length: 12 residues. In nucleotides, the CDR3 is TGCGCCAGCAGCACAGGACAGGGAGCCTCCAACTTC. This translates into CASSTGQGASNF.

This clonotype was counted ten times or more. The junction shows a germline mismatch at one end, possibly a read error. The chain joins TRBV6-5 to TRBJ1-1; TRBD1 is a possible D gene (6 bases). The CDR3 consists of 12 residues. From germline, CDR1 is MNHEY and CDR2 SVGAGI. The CDR3 here is CASSYFRGLFSF. As DNA, the CDR3 is TGTGCCAGCAGTTACTTCAGGGGCCTATTTTCCTTT.

By share, this clonotype counts as large (0.1 to 1%). The J gene is TRBJ2-3, the V gene TRBV7-6; no definite D call. Germline-derived CDR1 and CDR2 are SGHVS and FNYEAQ. The V gene lost 0 bases and the J gene lost 0 bases, with 4 bases spanning the gap. This CDR3 is built from 14 residues. In DNA, the CDR3 is TGTGCCAGCAGCTTAGCGGCGAGCACAGATACGCAGTATTTT. Protein: CASSLAASTDTQYF. The entire variable domain, with the rest obtained from reference TRBV7-6 and TRBJ2-3, is as follows: GAGVSQSPRYKVTKRGQDVALRCDPISGHVSLYWYRQALGQGPEFLTYFNYEAQQDKSGLPNDRFSAERPEGSISTLTIQRTEQRDSAMYRCASSLAASTDTQYFGPGTRLTVL.

The V and J genes are TRBV20-1 and TRBJ2-5; TRBD1 might be the D (6 bases). Germline CDR1 reads DFQATT; CDR2 reads SNEGSKA (reference sequence). Trimming left V 1 base short and J 2 bases short, with 14 bases between. CDR3 length: 15 residues. CDR3 in amino acids: CSARVVPGVQETQYF. CDR3 bases: TGCAGTGCTAGAGTCGTACCAGGGGTTCAAGAGACCCAGTACTTC.

This clonotype was picked up many times. The chain couples TRBV3-1 to TRBJ1-5, with D hard to call. The germline CDR1 and CDR2 sequences are LGHDT and YNNKEL (reference sequence). Between the trimmed V and J ends, which lost 2 bases and 0 bases, there was a span of 2 bases. The length of the CDR3 is 13 residues. The DNA for the CDR3 is TGTGCCAGCAGCCAACATAGCAATCAGCCCCAGCATTTT. This codes for CASSQHSNQPQHF.

Sample share makes this clonotype medium-sized. The chain joins TRBV7-9 to TRBJ1-1; 9 bases line up with TRBD1. The CDR3 consists of 14 residues. Germline assignment: CDR1 SEHNR and CDR2 FQNEAQ (reference sequence). The V segment lost 2 bases and the J segment 11 bases; nucleotides outside the gene matches: 9. CDR3 amino acids: CASSLNPGTGTAFF. In DNA form, the CDR3 reads TGTGCCAGCAGCTTAAATCCCGGGACAGGGACGGCTTTCTTT. The full variable domain, with the rest looked up from reference TRBV7-9 and TRBJ1-1, is DTGVSQNPRHKITKRGQNVTFRCDPISEHNRLYWYRQTLGQGPEFLTYFQNEAQLEKSRLLSDRFSAERPKGSFSTLEIQRTEQGDSAMYLCASSLNPGTGTAFFGQGTRLTVV.

There are many counts of this clonotype. The chain uses TRBV7-9 and TRBJ1-2; perhaps TRBD1 as D (6 bases). The V and J ends lost 3 bases and 8 bases respectively, with 10 bases between them. Germline assignment: CDR1 SEHNR and CDR2 FQNEAQ (reference sequence). The CDR3 loop spans 12 amino acids. In DNA, the CDR3 is TGTGCCAGCAGCTTGCGGACAGAAGGCTACACCTTC. It codes for CASSLRTEGYTF.

The sample holds many counts of this clonotype. The chain uses TRBV6-2 or TRBV6-3 and TRBJ1-1, with D uncertain. The CDR3 spans 16 residues. V was clipped by 0 bases and J by 4 bases, with 15 bases between them. Per germline, CDR1 MNHEY and CDR2 SVGEGT. CDR3 coding DNA: TGTGCCAGCAGTTACTCTTGGGTTTGGGTGCCCACTGAAGCTTTCTTT. Translation: CASSYSWVWVPTEAFF.

This clonotype is deemed medium-sized. V and J are TRBV6-5 and TRBJ2-2, with 8 bases fitting TRBD2. The CDR3 spans 16 residues. CDR1 MNHEY and CDR2 SVGAGI come from the germline V gene. Trimming removed 2 bases from V and 4 bases from J; junction bases left unmatched: 6. The CDR3 DNA sequence: TGTGCCAGCAGTTACGAATCCAGCGGGGGCACCGGGGAGCTGTTTTTT. Amino acids: CASSYESSGGTGELFF.

By share, this clonotype ranks as medium-sized (0.01 to 0.1%). The J gene is TRBJ2-7, the V gene TRBV3-1; D is unresolved. Trimming took 5 bases from V and 1 from J, leaving 15 bases between them. CDR1 is LGHDT, CDR2 YNNKEL, per germline (reference sequence). The CDR3 covers 15 residues. CDR3 loop: CASSVRLGISYEQYF. CDR3 DNA: TGTGCCAGCAGCGTCCGGCTTGGCATTTCCTACGAGCAGTACTTC.

This clonotype is deemed medium-sized. The V call is TRBV7-6, the J call TRBJ2-1; 8 bases line up with TRBD2. From germline, CDR1 is SGHVS and CDR2 FNYEAQ. This CDR3 is 18 amino acids long. The ends lost 2 bases at V and 1 base at J; junction bases unmatched: 10. CDR3 amino acids: CASSLFLRGAPSYNEQFF. The DNA for the CDR3 is TGTGCCAGCAGCTTATTTTTGCGGGGGGCGCCTTCCTACAATGAGCAGTTCTTC. The variable domain in full, completed from reference TRBV7-6 and TRBJ2-1, reads GAGVSQSPRYKVTKRGQDVALRCDPISGHVSLYWYRQALGQGPEFLTYFNYEAQQDKSGLPNDRFSAERPEGSISTLTIQRTEQRDSAMYRCASSLFLRGAPSYNEQFFGPGTRLTVL.

This clonotype was seen repeatedly, ten times or more. V gene TRBV5-1 combines with J gene TRBJ2-1; TRBD2 matches 8 bases. CDR1 SGHRS and CDR2 YFSETQ come from the germline V gene. V lost 4 bases to trimming and J lost 12 bases; unmatched junction nucleotides: 6. The CDR3 extends over 12 amino acids. The CDR3 sequence is CASSPGGTGQFF. CDR3 DNA: TGCGCCAGCAGCCCGGGAGGGACTGGGCAGTTCTTC.

The V gene is TRBV2, the J gene TRBJ2-2; 7 bases match TRBD1. This CDR3 has 16 residues. Germline V lookup: CDR1 SNHLY, CDR2 FYNNEI. V was clipped by 8 bases and J by 1 base; unmatched bases: 10. The CDR3 is CASWEIGTENTGELFF. The CDR3 bases are TGTGCCAGCTGGGAAATCGGGACAGAGAACACCGGGGAGCTGTTTTTT.

In its sample, this clonotype was seen many times. The chain is built from TRBV15 and TRBJ2-5; D may be TRBD1 (5 bases). Per the germline V gene, CDR1 is LNHNV and CDR2 is YYDKDF (reference sequence). Trimming shortened V by 0 bases and J by 1 base, and 12 bases separated the two germline ends. The CDR3 is made up of 16 amino acids. The CDR3 coding sequence is TGTGCCACCAGCAGAGATCCCCCCGACAGCCAAGAGACCCAGTACTTC. Protein product: CATSRDPPDSQETQYF.